Following are 27 T cell receptor beta chains from one sample sequenced in a study of CXCR3-negative and CXCR3-positive naive CD8 T cells. Preparation of TRB cDNA libraries relied on 5' RACE carrying UMI labels. TCRdb reprocessed the 5' RACE reads; each CDR3 protein has one entry and no DNA is given. This sample's table has about 81,000 distinct CDR3 sequences. The sequenced material came from naive CXCR3- CD8+ T cells from blood. Indicated subset: CD45RO-CCR7+CD27+CD95- naive CD8+ T cells lacking CXCR3 (TNR3-). The receptors come from a human donor in good health. Some clones in this sample may be carry-over from other donors' samples.

The chain is built from TRBV9 and TRBJ2-1. The CDR3 contains 12 residues. Germline V gene sequence: CDR1 SGDLS, CDR2 YYNGEE. The CDR3 sequence: CASSPQKNEQFF.

Here the CDR3 reads CASKVYRESSYEQYF. V gene TRBV28 combines with J gene TRBJ2-7; TCRdb designates TRBD1, a call that cannot be tested without DNA. The CDR3 runs to 15 residues. Germline loops: CDR1 MDHEN, CDR2 SYDVKM.

CDR3 region: CASTEGLVSYEQYF. The V and J genes are TRBV7-8 and TRBJ2-7; TCRdb names TRBD2, which stays unverified in the absence of DNA. The CDR3 runs 14 residues. Germline CDR1 SGHVS, CDR2 FQNEAQ.

The rearrangement links TRBV13 to TRBJ1-1. This CDR3 is built from 12 residues. The germline CDR1 and CDR2 sequences are PRHDT and FYEKMQ (reference sequence). CDR3 amino acids: CASSLESTEAFF.

The genes are TRBV6-6 and TRBJ2-7; the D call from TCRdb, TRBD1, cannot be confirmed without DNA. This CDR3 has 14 amino acids. The germline V gene has CDR1 MNHNY and CDR2 SVGAGI (reference sequence). CDR3 protein: CASSYSDRAYEQYF.

The genes are TRBV29-1 and TRBJ1-2; the TCRdb call, TRBD1, lacks DNA for checking. Germline V gives CDR1 SQVTM, CDR2 ANQGSEA. CDR3 size: 11 residues. CDR3 protein: CSGMGGDGYTF. Complete variable domain (other parts from reference TRBV29-1 and TRBJ1-2): SAVISQKPSRDICQRGTSLTIQCQVDSQVTMMFWYRQQPGQSLTLIATANQGSEATYESGFVIDKFPISRPNLTFSTLTVSNMSPEDSSIYLCSGMGGDGYTFGSGTRLTVV.

The gene calls are TRBV20-1 and TRBJ2-5; TCRdb returns TRBD2, unconfirmable since there is no DNA. Germline V gene lookup returns CDR1 DFQATT and CDR2 SNEGSKA (reference sequence). This CDR3 has 17 amino acids. CDR3 residues: CSARDPGTSGVQETQYF.

V gene TRBV7-9 combines with J gene TRBJ2-1; TCRdb indicates TRBD1, and absent DNA this call remains unverified. Germline V gene lookup returns CDR1 SEHNR and CDR2 FQNEAQ (reference sequence). The CDR3 consists of 13 residues. The CDR3 here is CASSLGDNNEQFF.

J is TRBJ2-6 and V is TRBV7-9; with no DNA, the TCRdb D assignment of TRBD1 cannot be verified. Germline loops: CDR1 SEHNR, CDR2 FQNEAQ (reference sequence). The CDR3 consists of 20 residues. This CDR3 reads CASSSQGYSPPSPGANVLTF.

V usage is TRBV29-1 and J usage is TRBJ2-7. The CDR3 runs to 14 residues. Germline CDR1 and CDR2: SQVTM and ANQGSEA. The CDR3 loop is CSVDLGRGSYEQYF.

This sequence joins TRBV28 and TRBJ2-7; TCRdb's assignment of TRBD1 cannot be checked, as there is no DNA. CDR3 size: 15 residues. Per germline, CDR1 MDHEN and CDR2 SYDVKM. CDR3 region: CASSFRGALSYEQYF. Complete variable domain (other parts from reference TRBV28 and TRBJ2-7): DVKVTQSSRYLVKRTGEKVFLECVQDMDHENMFWYRQDPGLGLRLIYFSYDVKMKEKGDIPEGYSVSREKKERFSLILESASTNQTSMYLCASSFRGALSYEQYFGPGTRLTVT.

This sequence joins TRBV5-6 and TRBJ1-2; the D gene TCRdb calls, TRBD1, cannot be checked with no DNA. The CDR3 has 16 residues. In germline, CDR1 is SGHDT, CDR2 YYEEEE. CDR3 region: CASSHGRSGQAYGYTF.

The CDR3 sequence is CASSVGGGELFF. The chain recombines TRBV9 with TRBJ2-2; the TCRdb D gene call, TRBD1, has no DNA to confirm it. Germline loops: CDR1 SGDLS, CDR2 YYNGEE. CDR3 length: 12 residues. Full variable domain (remainder filled in from reference TRBV9 and TRBJ2-2): DSGVTQTPKHLITATGQRVTLRCSPRSGDLSVYWYQQSLDQGLQFLIQYYNGEERAKGNILERFSAQQFPDLHSELNLSSLELGDSALYFCASSVGGGELFFGEGSRLTVL.

The chain joins TRBV4-3 to TRBJ2-7; TCRdb reports TRBD1, a call that lacks DNA to check it against. Germline assignment: CDR1 LGHNA and CDR2 YSLEER. This CDR3 is built from 14 residues. The CDR3 is CASSQERGGYEQYF.

The gene calls are TRBV7-9 and TRBJ1-2; absent DNA, TCRdb's TRBD1 call cannot be checked. This CDR3 has 13 amino acids. Germline lookup yields CDR1 SEHNR and CDR2 FQNEAQ (reference sequence). Here the CDR3 reads CASSVGEDYGYTF.

This chain's CDR3 is CASTHGATDTQYF. The V and J genes are TRBV7-2 and TRBJ2-3; absent DNA, TCRdb's TRBD1 call cannot be checked. The CDR3 covers 13 residues. Germline assignment: CDR1 SGHTA and CDR2 FQGNSA.

The chain links TRBV28 to TRBJ2-1. Germline CDR1 and CDR2: MDHEN and SYDVKM. There are 12 residues in the CDR3. CDR3 loop: CASSLLFNEQFF.

The chain combines TRBV27 with TRBJ2-2; without DNA, the TCRdb call of TRBD1 cannot be checked. The CDR3 length is 16 residues. The germline V gene encodes CDR1 MNHEY and CDR2 SMNVEV (reference sequence). This chain's CDR3 is CASSFRTGSNTGELFF.

J is TRBJ1-5 and V is TRBV27. CDR1 and CDR2 (germline): MNHEY, SMNVEV (reference sequence). The CDR3 has 13 residues. CDR3 protein: CASSWDSNQPQHF.

The chain combines TRBV4-3 with TRBJ2-2. Germline CDR1 LGHNA, CDR2 YSLEER. The CDR3 sequence is 13 residues long. This chain's CDR3 is CASSQDLAGELFF.

The chain carries TRBV5-1 and TRBJ2-1. Germline loops: CDR1 SGHRS, CDR2 YFSETQ. The CDR3 is 15 amino acids. The CDR3 spells CASRSGQGPYNEQFF.

This rearrangement joins TRBV29-1 to TRBJ1-2; with no DNA, the TCRdb D assignment of TRBD1 cannot be verified. This CDR3 is built from 15 residues. CDR1 SQVTM and CDR2 ANQGSEA come from the germline V gene. CDR3 protein: CSVEAIGGTGEDYTF.

The chain combines TRBV29-1 with TRBJ1-5. The CDR3 is 13 amino acids. Germline V CDR1 and CDR2: SQVTM, ANQGSEA. This chain's CDR3 is CSVEGKGTQPQHF.

V is TRBV12-3 or TRBV12-4 and J is TRBJ2-7; absent DNA, TCRdb's TRBD2 call cannot be checked. CDR3 length equals 14 residues. CDR3 sequence reads: CASSLGLAGDEQYF.

The rearrangement joins TRBV29-1 to TRBJ1-1; TCRdb gives TRBD1 as the D gene, but with no DNA this cannot be confirmed. The CDR3 is made up of 12 amino acids. CDR1 and CDR2 (germline): SQVTM, ANQGSEA. The CDR3: CSVWTQNTEAFF.

V gene TRBV20-1 combines with J gene TRBJ2-7; TCRdb indicates TRBD2, and absent DNA this call remains unverified. The germline CDR1 and CDR2 sequences are DFQATT and SNEGSKA (reference sequence). The CDR3 runs to 15 residues. CDR3 sequence reads: CSAREKRGDPREQYF.

The chain uses TRBV15 and TRBJ2-7; there is no DNA to check the TCRdb D call of TRBD2. Germline V CDR1 and CDR2: LNHNV, YYDKDF (reference sequence). The CDR3 runs to 11 residues. CDR3 protein: CATGEGYEQYF. Using reference TRBV15 and TRBJ2-7 for the parts outside the CDR3, the full variable domain is DAMVIQNPRYQVTQFGKPVTLSCSQTLNHNVMYWYQQKSSQAPKLLFHYYDKDFNNEADTPDNFQSRRPNTSFCFLDIRSPGLGDTAMYLCATGEGYEQYFGPGTRLTVT.